This TCR beta chain was sequenced for a study of cytomegalovirus exposure and HLA in healthy donors. The study's findings and limits: Most TCR beta V segments were productive about 87% or about 30% of the time in an earlier analysis. It was reportedly the case that the classifier diagnosed cytomegalovirus status with high specificity and sensitivity.

The CDR3 spans 15 residues. The germline V and J ends were trimmed by 1 base and 8 bases, with 15 bases remaining between them. Germline CDR1 SGHVS, CDR2 FNYEAQ. This PCR relied on a set of 60 Vbeta primers and 13 Jbeta primers. Sequencing was performed with immunoSEQ multiplex PCR; in TCRdb, only in-frame clones are kept and a portion is missing. The top ten hold around 1.2% of the sample, which has more than 150,000 clones, approximately 82% seen once. Notes on this clone: Its target is unknown.

This chain joins TRBV7-6 and TRBJ2-1; a possible D gene is TRBD1 (5 bases). Sequencing was performed on PBMCs. The sequence was obtained from a girl aged 2-10 years in good health and CMV-seropositive. The CDR3 DNA is TGTGCCAGCAGCTTAGGACAGTTCATGAGCGATGAGCAGTTCTTC. Residues: CASSLGQFMSDEQFF.